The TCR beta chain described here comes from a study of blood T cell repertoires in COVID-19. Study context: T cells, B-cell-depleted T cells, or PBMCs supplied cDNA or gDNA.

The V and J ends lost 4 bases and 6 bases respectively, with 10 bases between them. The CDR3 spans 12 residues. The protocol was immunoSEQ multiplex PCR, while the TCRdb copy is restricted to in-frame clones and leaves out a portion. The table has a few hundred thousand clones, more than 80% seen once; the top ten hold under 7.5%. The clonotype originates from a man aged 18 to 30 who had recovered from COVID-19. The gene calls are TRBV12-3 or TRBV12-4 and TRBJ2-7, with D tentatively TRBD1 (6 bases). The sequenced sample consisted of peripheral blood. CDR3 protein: CASSSTGPEQYF. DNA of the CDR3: TGTGCCAGCAGTTCAACAGGGCCCGAGCAGTACTTC.